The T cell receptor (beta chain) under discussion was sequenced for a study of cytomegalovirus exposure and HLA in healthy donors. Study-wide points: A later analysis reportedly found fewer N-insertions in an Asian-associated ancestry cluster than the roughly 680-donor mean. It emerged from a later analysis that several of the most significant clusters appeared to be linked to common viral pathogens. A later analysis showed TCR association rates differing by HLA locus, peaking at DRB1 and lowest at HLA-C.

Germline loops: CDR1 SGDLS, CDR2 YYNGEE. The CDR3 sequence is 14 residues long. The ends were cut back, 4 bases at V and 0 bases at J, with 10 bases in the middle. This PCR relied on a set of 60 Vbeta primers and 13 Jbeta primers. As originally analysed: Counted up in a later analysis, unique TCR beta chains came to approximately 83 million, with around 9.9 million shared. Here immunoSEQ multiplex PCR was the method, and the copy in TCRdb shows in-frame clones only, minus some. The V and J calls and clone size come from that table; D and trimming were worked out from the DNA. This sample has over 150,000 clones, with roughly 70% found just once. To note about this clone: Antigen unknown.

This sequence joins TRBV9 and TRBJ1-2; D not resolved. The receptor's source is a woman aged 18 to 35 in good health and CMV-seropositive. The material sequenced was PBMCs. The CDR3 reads CASSKRESNYGYTF. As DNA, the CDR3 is TGTGCCAGCAGCAAACGGGAGTCTAACTATGGCTACACCTTC.